Listed here are 5 T cell receptor beta chains from one sample, sequenced in a study of chemoradiotherapy in HPV16-positive cancers. Profiled with immunoSEQ multiplex PCR; TCRdb holds only in-frame clones, not every one. Here the sample spans some 9,900 clones, about three quarters being singletons. The material sequenced was tumor tissue, taken from a patient who underwent chemoradiotherapy. The source is a human donor with HPV-associated anogenital cancer.

The chain couples TRBV12-5 to TRBJ2-1, with 7 bases lining up with TRBD1. This CDR3 is 16 amino acids long. Trimming cost V 1 base and J 6 bases; bases outside gene matches: 9. In germline, CDR1 is LGHNT, CDR2 FRNRAP. CDR3 sequence reads: CASGLGQGKIGNEQFF. CDR3 nucleotide sequence: TGTGCTAGTGGTTTGGGACAGGGAAAGATAGGCAATGAGCAGTTCTTC.

Written as DNA, the CDR3 is TGTGCCAGCAGCTTAGTTCAAGCTTTCGGGCAGTATTTT. Translation: CASSLVQAFGQYF. The V and J genes are TRBV7-9 and TRBJ2-3; D remains ambiguous. The CDR3 contains 13 residues. The germline V gene encodes CDR1 SEHNR and CDR2 FQNEAQ (reference sequence). Trimming stripped 1 base from V and 11 bases from J, with 13 bases between. Supplemented by reference TRBV7-9 and TRBJ2-3, the full variable domain reads DTGVSQNPRHKITKRGQNVTFRCDPISEHNRLYWYRQTLGQGPEFLTYFQNEAQLEKSRLLSDRFSAERPKGSFSTLEIQRTEQGDSAMYLCASSLVQAFGQYFGPGTRLTVL.

The chain's CDR3 is CASSDGETEKLFF. CDR3 nucleotide sequence: TGTGCCAGTTCGGACGGTGAGACAGAAAAACTGTTTTTT. The J gene is TRBJ1-4, the V gene TRBV2; D is ambiguous. This CDR3 spans 13 amino acids. Germline CDR1 is SNHLY and CDR2 is FYNNEI. With 9 bases removed from V and 8 bases from J, the gap between germline ends came to 16 bases.

This chain joins TRBV7-8 and TRBJ1-4, with D perhaps TRBD1 (5 bases). V lost 5 bases and J lost 6, with 16 bases in between. Germline V CDR1 and CDR2: SGHVS, FQNEAQ. CDR3 length: 15 residues. CDR3: CASSARGIMDEKLFF. CDR3 coding DNA: TGTGCCAGCAGCGCTCGGGGGATAATGGATGAAAAACTGTTTTTT. Full variable domain (remainder filled in from reference TRBV7-8 and TRBJ1-4): GAGVSQSPRYKVAKRGQDVALRCDPISGHVSLFWYQQALGQGPEFLTYFQNEAQLDKSGLPSDRFFAERPEGSVSTLKIQRTQQEDSAVYLCASSARGIMDEKLFFGSGTQLSVL.

The genes are TRBV7-8 and TRBJ2-7; D might be TRBD2 (7 bases). The length of the CDR3 is 16 residues. Germline CDR1 is SGHVS and CDR2 is FQNEAQ. Trimming removed 0 bases at V and 1 base at J, with 13 bases between. DNA of the CDR3: TGTGCCAGCAGCTTAGCGTGGCGGGGGCATTCCTACGAGCAGTACTTC. Translated: CASSLAWRGHSYEQYF. The complete variable domain, with remaining parts taken from reference TRBV7-8 and TRBJ2-7, reads GAGVSQSPRYKVAKRGQDVALRCDPISGHVSLFWYQQALGQGPEFLTYFQNEAQLDKSGLPSDRFFAERPEGSVSTLKIQRTQQEDSAVYLCASSLAWRGHSYEQYFGPGTRLTVT.